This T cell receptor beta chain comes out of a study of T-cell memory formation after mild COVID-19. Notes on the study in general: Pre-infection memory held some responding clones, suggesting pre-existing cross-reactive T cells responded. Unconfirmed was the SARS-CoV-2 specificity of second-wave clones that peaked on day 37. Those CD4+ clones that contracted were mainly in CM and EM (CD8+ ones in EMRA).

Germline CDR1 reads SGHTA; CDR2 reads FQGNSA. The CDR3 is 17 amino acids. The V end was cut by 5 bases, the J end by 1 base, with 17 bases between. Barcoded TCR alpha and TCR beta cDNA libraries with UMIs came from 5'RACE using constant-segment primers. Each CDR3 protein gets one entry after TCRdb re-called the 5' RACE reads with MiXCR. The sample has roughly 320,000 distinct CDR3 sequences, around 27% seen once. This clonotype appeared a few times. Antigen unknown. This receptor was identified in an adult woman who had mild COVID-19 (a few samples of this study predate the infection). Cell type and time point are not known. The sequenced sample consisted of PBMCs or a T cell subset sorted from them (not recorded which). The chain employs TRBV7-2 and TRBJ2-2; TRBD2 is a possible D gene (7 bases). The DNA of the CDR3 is TGTGCCAGCAGCCCTAGGGGGGGCAGACTGAACACCGGGGAGCTGTTTTTT. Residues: CASSPRGGRLNTGELFF.